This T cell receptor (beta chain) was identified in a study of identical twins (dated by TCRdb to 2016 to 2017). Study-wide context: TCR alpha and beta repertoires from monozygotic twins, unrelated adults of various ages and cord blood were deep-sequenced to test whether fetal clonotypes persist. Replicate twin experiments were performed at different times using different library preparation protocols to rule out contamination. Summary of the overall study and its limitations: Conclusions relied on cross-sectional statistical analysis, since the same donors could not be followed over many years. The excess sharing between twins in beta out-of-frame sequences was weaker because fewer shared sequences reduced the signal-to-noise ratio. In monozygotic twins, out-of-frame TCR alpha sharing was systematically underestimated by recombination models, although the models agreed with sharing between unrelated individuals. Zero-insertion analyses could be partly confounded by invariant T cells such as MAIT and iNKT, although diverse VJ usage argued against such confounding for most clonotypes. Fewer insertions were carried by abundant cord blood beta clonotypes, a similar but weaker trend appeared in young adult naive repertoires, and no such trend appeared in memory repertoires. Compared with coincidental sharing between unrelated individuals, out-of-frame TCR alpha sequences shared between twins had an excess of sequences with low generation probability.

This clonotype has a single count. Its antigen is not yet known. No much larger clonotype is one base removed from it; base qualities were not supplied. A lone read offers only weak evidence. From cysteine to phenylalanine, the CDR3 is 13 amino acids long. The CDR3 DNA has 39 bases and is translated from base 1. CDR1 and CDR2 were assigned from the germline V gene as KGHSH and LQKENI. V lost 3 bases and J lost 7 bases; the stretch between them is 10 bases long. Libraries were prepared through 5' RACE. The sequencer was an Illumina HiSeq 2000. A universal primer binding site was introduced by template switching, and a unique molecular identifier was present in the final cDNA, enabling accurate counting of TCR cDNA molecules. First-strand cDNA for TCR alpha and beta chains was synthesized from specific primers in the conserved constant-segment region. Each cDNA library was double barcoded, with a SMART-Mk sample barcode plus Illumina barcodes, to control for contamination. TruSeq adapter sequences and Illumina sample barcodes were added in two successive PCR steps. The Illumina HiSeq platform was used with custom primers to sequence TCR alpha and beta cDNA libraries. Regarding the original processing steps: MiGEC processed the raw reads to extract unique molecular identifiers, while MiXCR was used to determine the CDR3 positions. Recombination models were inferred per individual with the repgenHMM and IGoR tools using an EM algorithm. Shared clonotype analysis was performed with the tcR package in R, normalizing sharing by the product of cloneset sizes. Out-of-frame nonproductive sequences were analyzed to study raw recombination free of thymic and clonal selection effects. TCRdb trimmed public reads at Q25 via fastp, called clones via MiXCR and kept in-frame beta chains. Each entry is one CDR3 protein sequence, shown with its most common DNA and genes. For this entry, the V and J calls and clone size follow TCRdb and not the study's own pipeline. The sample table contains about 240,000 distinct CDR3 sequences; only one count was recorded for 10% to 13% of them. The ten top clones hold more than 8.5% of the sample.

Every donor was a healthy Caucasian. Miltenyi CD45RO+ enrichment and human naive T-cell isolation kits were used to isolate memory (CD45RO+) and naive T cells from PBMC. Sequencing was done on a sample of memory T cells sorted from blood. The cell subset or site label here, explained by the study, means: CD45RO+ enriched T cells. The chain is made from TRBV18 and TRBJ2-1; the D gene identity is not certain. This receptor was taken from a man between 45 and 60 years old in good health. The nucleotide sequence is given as TGTGCCAGCTCACCCGGGCCCCAGAATGAGCAGTTCTTC. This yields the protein CASSPGPQNEQFF.